The present entry profiles one T cell receptor (beta chain) with its context. The germline V gene encodes CDR1 MGHDK and CDR2 SYGVNS. The length of the CDR3 is 15 residues. Trimming removed 1 base at V and 5 bases at J, with 12 bases between. These data are taken from a study of shared clonotypes between healthy human individuals. Produced via immunoSEQ multiplex PCR; TCRdb's table is partial and in-frame only. The repertoire holds 2 million to 3 million clones, with around nine tenths as singletons. V usage is TRBV25-1 and J usage is TRBJ1-3; D is undetermined. This clonotype was sampled from a man younger than 35 in good health. Sequenced input: naive CD4+ T cells sorted from blood. Subset indicated: CD45RA+ positively selected. CDR3 in DNA: TGTGCCAGCAGTGAATCCACGGGCGGAAGAAACACCATATATTTT. Its protein is CASSESTGGRNTIYF. Based on the CDR3 plus reference TRBV25-1 and TRBJ1-3, the full variable domain is EADIYQTPRYLVIGTGKKITLECSQTMGHDKMYWYQQDPGMELHLIHYSYGVNSTEKGDLSSESTVSRIRTEHFPLTLESARPSHTSQYLCASSESTGGRNTIYFGEGSWLTVV.